This T cell receptor beta chain is from a study of blood T cell repertoires in COVID-19. In the original processing: The authors estimated nucleated cell counts from reference gene primer amplification. TCRdb keeps only in-frame clones here, not all; method: immunoSEQ multiplex PCR. V and J calls and clone size are copied from that table; D and trimming were computed from the DNA. The table lists roughly 88,000 clones, roughly 72% of them singletons, with around 24% in the top ten. Germline trimming cut 0 bases from V and 4 bases from J; bases unmatched to any gene: 5. The germline V gene encodes CDR1 LGHNA and CDR2 YNFKEQ. The CDR3 sequence is 17 residues long.

Sequenced sample: peripheral blood. The rearrangement uses TRBV4-2 and TRBJ2-1, with 11 bases lining up with TRBD1. The TCR sequence derives from a woman aged 55-70 years in a cohort sampled during active or convalescent COVID-19. The CDR3 coding sequence is TGTGCCAGCAGCCAAGAAGCCGGGACAGGGGGTTACAATGAGCAGTTCTTC. Protein: CASSQEAGTGGYNEQFF.